Listed here are 18 T cell receptor beta chains from one sample, sequenced in a study of beta chain features in type 1 diabetes. The whole isolated RNA underwent reverse transcription, so sequencing captured expressed TCRB transcripts. TCRdb keeps only in-frame clones here, not all; method: immunoSEQ multiplex PCR. Of hundreds of thousands of clones detected, about 16% appear once; the ten largest clones hold approximately 0.093%. The sample was naive CD4+ T cells from blood. The receptors here all came from a man aged 18 to 30 in good health.

The CDR3: CAISESSPREGYEQYF. The DNA of the CDR3 is TGTGCCATCAGTGAGTCGTCTCCGCGGGAAGGCTACGAGCAGTACTTC. This chain links TRBV10-3 with TRBJ2-7, with D possibly being TRBD2 (6 bases). Between the trimmed V and J ends, which lost 0 bases and 3 bases, there was a span of 15 bases. There are 16 residues in the CDR3. Germline V gene lookup returns CDR1 ENHRY and CDR2 SYGVKD.

The V call is TRBV9, the J call TRBJ1-3, with no clear D. The CDR3 has 13 residues. Germline values: CDR1 SGDLS, CDR2 YYNGEE. V was clipped by 3 bases and J by 0 bases, with 4 bases between them. In DNA form, the CDR3 reads TGTGCCAGCAGCGCTAGCTCTGGAAACACCATATATTTT. Amino acid sequence: CASSASSGNTIYF. The full variable domain, completed using reference TRBV9 and TRBJ1-3, is DSGVTQTPKHLITATGQRVTLRCSPRSGDLSVYWYQQSLDQGLQFLIQYYNGEERAKGNILERFSAQQFPDLHSELNLSSLELGDSALYFCASSASSGNTIYFGEGSWLTVV.

J is TRBJ2-7 and V is TRBV5-1; 9 bases agree with TRBD2. This CDR3 spans 18 amino acids. CDR1 and CDR2 from the germline V gene are SGHRS and YFSETQ. Losses at the gene ends were 2 bases for V and 2 bases for J; bases not matched to a gene: 14. CDR3 loop: CASSFLASGATGAYEQYF. The CDR3 coding sequence is TGCGCCAGCAGCTTTCTTGCTAGCGGGGCTACTGGGGCCTACGAGCAGTACTTC.

This clone was recorded a few times. The rearrangement joins TRBV5-1 to TRBJ2-7; TRBD2 aligns across 7 bases. Looked up from germline, CDR1 is SGHRS and CDR2 is YFSETQ. The CDR3 is made up of 16 amino acids. V trimming: 0 bases; J trimming: 3 bases; junction bases outside the gene matches: 9. CDR3 nucleotide sequence: TGCGCCAGCAGCTTGGTTTCCCCCGGGGGGTTCTACGAGCAGTACTTC. This sequence encodes CASSLVSPGGFYEQYF.

The chain couples TRBV7-2 to TRBJ1-5; D possibly corresponds to TRBD1 (5 bases). This CDR3 has 14 amino acids. The V end was cut by 1 base, the J end by 7 bases, with 11 bases between. Germline assignment: CDR1 SGHTA and CDR2 FQGNSA. In DNA form, the CDR3 reads TGTGCCAGCAGCTTAGGGGGCCAAGGGCAGCCCCAGCATTTT. Protein sequence: CASSLGGQGQPQHF. Looking up the rest from reference TRBV7-2 and TRBJ1-5 gives the full variable domain: GAGVSQSPSNKVTEKGKDVELRCDPISGHTALYWYRQSLGQGLEFLIYFQGNSAPDKSGLPSDRFSAERTGGSVSTLTIQRTQQEDSAVYLCASSLGGQGQPQHFGDGTRLSIL.

This clone was seen only a few times. V gene TRBV27 combines with J gene TRBJ1-1; possible D gene TRBD1, 5 bases. V lost 7 bases and J lost 9, with 12 bases in between. The CDR3 sequence is 11 residues long. Germline V gene lookup returns CDR1 MNHEY and CDR2 SMNVEV (reference sequence). CDR3 amino acids: CASTGGSKAFF. CDR3 nucleotides: TGTGCCAGCACCGGGGGTAGTAAAGCTTTCTTT.

This sequence joins TRBV30 and TRBJ1-1; no clear D gene. Germline V gives CDR1 GTSNPN, CDR2 SVGIG (reference sequence). CDR3 length: 12 residues. Trimming took off 2 bases at V and 1 base at J, with 5 bases between the two ends. This CDR3 is CAWSRQNTEAFF. In nucleotides, the CDR3 is TGTGCCTGGAGTAGACAGAACACTGAAGCTTTCTTT.

Only a few counts were recorded for this clone. V is TRBV7-9 and J is TRBJ2-1, with 13 bases aligning to TRBD2. Trimming took 5 bases from V and 8 from J; bases not matched to a gene: 6. Germline CDR1 reads SEHNR; CDR2 reads FQNEAQ (reference sequence). The CDR3 length is 15 residues. The CDR3 sequence: CASSRGLAGVYEQFF. Written as DNA, the CDR3 is TGTGCCAGCAGCCGCGGACTAGCGGGAGTATATGAGCAGTTCTTC.

This clone was detected a few times. The chain combines TRBV27 with TRBJ1-2; 10 bases are shared with TRBD1. The CDR3 contains 13 residues. V lost 5 bases to trimming and J lost 4 bases; unmatched junction nucleotides: 1. CDR1 is MNHEY, CDR2 SMNVEV, per germline (reference sequence). DNA for the CDR3: TGTGCCAGCAGTCGGACAGGGGGCTATGGCTACACCTTC. Protein sequence: CASSRTGGYGYTF.

This clone was seen a handful of times. One end of the junction fails to match germline, which may point to a read error. The chain is built from TRBV5-8 and TRBJ1-3; no clear D gene. The CDR3 is 12 amino acids. CDR1 and CDR2 from the germline V gene are SGHTS and YDEGEE. The CDR3 bases are TGTGCCAGCAGCCGGGAGGAACCCGCATCGATTTTT. It specifies CASSREEPASIF.

The sample holds a few counts of this clone. V is TRBV30 and J is TRBJ1-5; 11 bases agree with TRBD1. The CDR3 contains 13 residues. CDR1 is GTSNPN and CDR2 is SVGIG in the germline V gene (reference sequence). Trimming took 4 bases from V and 7 from J; bases not matched to a gene: 3. The CDR3, as DNA: TGTGCCTGGAAGGGACAGGGGGAACAGCCCCAGCATTTT. Translating it yields CAWKGQGEQPQHF.

This clone was seen a handful of times. This sequence joins TRBV7-2 and TRBJ1-1; 8 positions match TRBD1. The germline gives CDR1 SGHTA, CDR2 FQGNSA. CDR3 length equals 15 residues. Germline trimming cut 5 bases from V and 6 bases from J; bases unmatched to any gene: 11. CDR3 amino acids: CASSLGQGSFSEAFF. The CDR3 DNA follows: TGTGCCAGCAGCCTTGGACAGGGTTCTTTCTCTGAAGCTTTCTTT.

The rearrangement joins TRBV2 to TRBJ2-5; the D is unclear. Trimming cost V 6 bases and J 7 bases, with 9 bases left between them. CDR3 length: 11 residues. Germline V CDR1 and CDR2: SNHLY, FYNNEI. As DNA, the CDR3 is TGTGCCAGCAGAGAACCGCGGACCCAGTACTTC. Translated: CASREPRTQYF.

The chain uses TRBV5-1 and TRBJ2-1; 7 nucleotides line up with TRBD2. Losses at the gene ends were 0 bases for V and 3 bases for J; bases not matched to a gene: 3. The CDR3 loop spans 15 amino acids. The V gene's germline CDR1 is SGHRS and CDR2 YFSETQ. CDR3 region: CASSLAASGYNEQFF. The CDR3 DNA reads as TGCGCCAGCAGCTTGGCGGCTAGCGGCTACAATGAGCAGTTCTTC.

This clone was detected only a few times. The chain uses TRBV4-3 and TRBJ2-5; D tentatively reads TRBD1 or TRBD2 (5 bases each). Germline V gene data show CDR1 as LGHNA and CDR2 as YSLEER. The ends were cut back, 0 bases at V and 6 bases at J, with 20 bases in the middle. CDR3 length: 17 residues. This chain's CDR3 is CASSQDGGSLARKTQYF. Here the CDR3 DNA reads TGCGCCAGCAGCCAAGATGGGGGTAGTTTAGCTCGAAAGACCCAGTACTTC.

This clone turned up a few times. V usage is TRBV15 and J usage is TRBJ2-7; D call uncertain. This CDR3 is built from 14 residues. Germline loops: CDR1 LNHNV, CDR2 YYDKDF (reference sequence). V lost 0 bases and J lost 0, with 6 bases in between. CDR3 loop: CATSRDLGSYEQYF. The CDR3 region has the DNA TGTGCCACCAGCAGAGATCTCGGCTCCTACGAGCAGTACTTC.

This clone came up a few times. The chain carries TRBV29-1 and TRBJ1-2; the D gene is possibly TRBD1 (6 bases). The CDR3 runs to 14 residues. Germline loops: CDR1 SQVTM, CDR2 ANQGSEA. V gave up 3 bases and J gave up 4 bases, with 15 bases separating them. The CDR3: CSVDLAGGPYGYTF. The CDR3 nucleotides are TGCAGCGTTGACCTAGCGGGGGGGCCCTATGGCTACACCTTC. The full variable domain, its missing parts supplied by reference TRBV29-1 and TRBJ1-2, is SAVISQKPSRDICQRGTSLTIQCQVDSQVTMMFWYRQQPGQSLTLIATANQGSEATYESGFVIDKFPISRPNLTFSTLTVSNMSPEDSSIYLCSVDLAGGPYGYTFGSGTRLTVV.

This clone has a handful of counts. The chain employs TRBV19 and TRBJ1-5; D is uncertain. Per germline, CDR1 LNHDA and CDR2 SQIVND (reference sequence). V lost 2 bases and J lost 4, with 9 bases in between. The CDR3 length is 14 residues. CDR3 nucleotide sequence: TGTGCCAGTAGTATACGCGGCCCAAATCAGCCCCAGCATTTT. This translates into CASSIRGPNQPQHF.